This T cell receptor (beta chain) was sequenced for a study of cytomegalovirus exposure and HLA in healthy donors. The PCR made use of 60 Vbeta and 13 Jbeta primers. In the original processing: Later reanalysis found around 74 million unique TCR beta chains, about 11 million of them shared. Libraries were prepared by immunoSEQ multiplex PCR; TCRdb keeps only in-frame clonotypes and omits some of them. The V and J calls and the clone size are those of that table, but D and trimming were determined from the DNA. The repertoire holds around 190,000 clones, with about 80% as singletons. On this clone: Its antigen is not identified.

The V gene's germline CDR1 is MNHEY and CDR2 SVGAGI. The CDR3 extends over 14 amino acids. V lost 1 base to trimming and J lost 2 bases; unmatched junction nucleotides: 1. Study-wide results and caveats: Sequencing likely caused a cluster of highly shared sequence variants. Using a false discovery rate of 0.05, a later analysis showed that approximately 17,000 TCR beta sequences were associated with HLA alleles. Several of the most significant clusters appeared linked to common viral pathogens, based on a later analysis.

This clonotype was obtained from a woman aged 25 to 45 in good health and CMV-seropositive. Input material: PBMCs. V usage is TRBV6-5 and J usage is TRBJ2-7, with 8 bases matching TRBD2. CDR3 sequence reads: CASSYLRGAYEQYF. The DNA of the CDR3 is TGTGCCAGCAGTTACTTGCGGGGGGCCTACGAGCAGTACTTC.